A single sample gave rise to the 29 T cell receptor beta chains below, sequenced in a study of glioma-infiltrating T cells after dendritic cell vaccination. The time point: after dendritic cell vaccination, including at tumor progression/relapse. Data came from immunoSEQ multiplex PCR; TCRdb stores just in-frame clones and leaves some out. The data hold roughly 60,000 clones, with 86% observed a single time. Sequenced material: blood, taken after dendritic cell vaccination. These receptors came from a human donor with glioblastoma.

There are a few counts of this clone. At one boundary the junction diverges from the germline segment, which might be a read error. This sequence joins TRBV5-1 and TRBJ1-2; D is ambiguous. The CDR3 totals 12 residues. Germline lookup yields CDR1 SGHRS and CDR2 YFSETQ. CDR3 loop: CASSLARDGYTF. DNA for the CDR3: TGTGCCAGCAGCTTGGCACGGGATGGCTACACCTTC.

V gene TRBV5-4 combines with J gene TRBJ2-3; D possibly corresponds to TRBD2 (6 bases). Trimming took off 0 bases at V and 2 bases at J, with 10 bases between the two ends. The length of the CDR3 is 15 residues. Per the germline V gene, CDR1 is SGHNT and CDR2 is YYREEE (reference sequence). The CDR3 spells CASSLDGGFTDTQYF. In nucleotides, the CDR3 is TGTGCCAGCAGCTTGGACGGGGGTTTCACAGATACGCAGTATTTT. Full variable domain (outside the CDR3, taken from reference TRBV5-4 and TRBJ2-3): ETGVTQSPTHLIKTRGQQVTLRCSSQSGHNTVSWYQQALGQGPQFIFQYYREEENGRGNFPPRFSGLQFPNYSSELNVNALELDDSALYLCASSLDGGFTDTQYFGPGTRLTVL.

The chain joins TRBV19 to TRBJ1-1; perhaps TRBD1 as D (5 bases). The CDR3 loop spans 14 amino acids. Germline values: CDR1 LNHDA, CDR2 SQIVND (reference sequence). The V end lost 4 bases, the J end lost 2 bases, and 11 bases lay between the germline ends. The CDR3 here is CASSRDGGNTEAFF. The CDR3 DNA follows: TGTGCCAGTAGTAGGGACGGGGGAAACACTGAAGCTTTCTTT. Filled out from reference TRBV19 and TRBJ1-1, the complete variable domain reads DGGITQSPKYLFRKEGQNVTLSCEQNLNHDAMYWYRQDPGQGLRLIYYSQIVNDFQKGDIAEGYSVSREKKESFPLTVTSAQKNPTAFYLCASSRDGGNTEAFFGQGTRLTVV.

The rearrangement joins TRBV7-6 to TRBJ2-3; D possibly corresponds to TRBD1 (6 bases). V was cut by 5 bases and J by 2 bases, with 20 bases left in between. The V gene's germline CDR1 is SGHVS and CDR2 FNYEAQ. CDR3 length: 17 residues. For the CDR3, the DNA is TGTGCCAGCAGCCCAGAAACCACAGGGTCCCCCACAGATACGCAGTATTTT. Its protein product is CASSPETTGSPTDTQYF.

In this sample, this clone turned up once. The chain carries TRBV19 and TRBJ1-1, with a weak D call TRBD1 (5 bases). Germline CDR1 LNHDA, CDR2 SQIVND (reference sequence). The CDR3 contains 14 residues. The V gene lost 5 bases and the J gene lost 0 bases, with 10 bases spanning the gap. CDR3 region: CASSGTEMNTEAFF. The CDR3 bases are TGTGCCAGTAGTGGGACTGAGATGAACACTGAAGCTTTCTTT.

This chain uses TRBV6-5 with TRBJ2-5, with D hard to call. The CDR3 spans 12 residues. Trimming left V 9 bases short and J 4 bases short, with 12 bases between. Germline assignment: CDR1 MNHEY and CDR2 SVGAGI. The CDR3 here is CASFDMSETQYF. CDR3 nucleotide sequence: TGTGCCAGTTTCGACATGTCAGAGACCCAGTACTTC.

For the CDR3, the DNA is TGTGCCAGCAGGGTCGGGACAGGGAATCAGCCCCAGCATTTT. Translating gives CASRVGTGNQPQHF. V gene TRBV7-8 combines with J gene TRBJ1-5, with 9 bases matching TRBD1. The germline gives CDR1 SGHVS, CDR2 FQNEAQ. This CDR3 is 14 amino acids long. V gave up 6 bases and J gave up 4 bases; unmatched junction bases: 4.

This chain joins TRBV7-9 and TRBJ2-2, with TRBD1 identical over 8 bases. Germline assignment: CDR1 SEHNR and CDR2 FQNEAQ (reference sequence). J lost 7 bases, V lost 5 bases, and 12 bases had no gene match. The CDR3 is 16 residues long. CDR3 DNA sequence: TGTGCCAGCAGCCTCGCTACAGGGGGGTCTGACGGGGAGCTGTTTTTT. This gives the protein CASSLATGGSDGELFF.

This chain uses TRBV9 with TRBJ2-2; D not resolved. In germline, CDR1 is SGDLS, CDR2 YYNGEE. There are 13 residues in the CDR3. V shed 2 bases and J shed 6 bases, with 8 bases lying between them. CDR3 residues: CASSVVSPGELFF. The CDR3 DNA follows: TGTGCCAGCAGCGTGGTCAGTCCCGGGGAGCTGTTTTTT.

The chain links TRBV5-4 to TRBJ2-1, with TRBD1 identical over 9 bases. From germline, CDR1 is SGHNT and CDR2 YYREEE (reference sequence). V lost 4 bases to trimming and J lost 0 bases; unmatched junction nucleotides: 14. The length of the CDR3 is 19 residues. This CDR3 reads CASSTPGTGSGNSYNEQFF. The CDR3 DNA sequence: TGTGCCAGCAGCACCCCCGGGACAGGGTCGGGGAACTCCTACAATGAGCAGTTCTTC.

V is TRBV5-1 and J is TRBJ1-5, with 7 bases that match TRBD1. Looked up from germline, CDR1 is SGHRS and CDR2 is YFSETQ. The CDR3 has 15 amino acids. Trimming removed 4 bases from V and 6 bases from J; junction bases left unmatched: 10. In DNA form, the CDR3 reads TGCGCCAGCAGCCGAGGAGGGGGCGAAGGTCAGCCCCAGCATTTT. Protein sequence: CASSRGGGEGQPQHF.

This chain links TRBV29-1 with TRBJ2-5; D is perhaps TRBD2 (5 bases). From germline, CDR1 is SQVTM and CDR2 ANQGSEA. The CDR3 has 12 residues. The V gene lost 3 bases and the J gene lost 5 bases, with 10 bases spanning the gap. The CDR3 DNA reads TGCAGCGTTGAGACCGGGATCGAGACCCAGTACTTC. Its translation is CSVETGIETQYF. The whole variable domain, filled in from reference TRBV29-1 and TRBJ2-5, reads SAVISQKPSRDICQRGTSLTIQCQVDSQVTMMFWYRQQPGQSLTLIATANQGSEATYESGFVIDKFPISRPNLTFSTLTVSNMSPEDSSIYLCSVETGIETQYFGPGTRLLVL.

This clone was seen only once. This rearrangement joins TRBV28 to TRBJ1-2, with D tentatively TRBD1 (5 bases). This CDR3 is built from 14 residues. Looked up from germline, CDR1 is MDHEN and CDR2 is SYDVKM. The V gene lost 5 bases and the J gene lost 1 base, with 11 bases spanning the gap. CDR3 protein: CASSPGSVNYGYTF. The CDR3 nucleotides are TGTGCCAGCAGTCCAGGGTCGGTTAACTATGGCTACACCTTC.

Only a few counts were recorded for this clone. The chain joins TRBV7-8 to TRBJ2-5, with TRBD1 identical over 7 bases. CDR3 length: 15 amino acids. Germline V gene data show CDR1 as SGHVS and CDR2 as FQNEAQ. Trimming cost V 7 bases and J 3 bases; bases outside gene matches: 11. CDR3 in amino acids: CASIPPRGTKETQYF. DNA for the CDR3: TGTGCCAGCATCCCGCCCAGGGGGACCAAAGAGACCCAGTACTTC.

This clone was recorded once. The chain joins TRBV4-1 to TRBJ1-4; D call uncertain. Germline assignment: CDR1 MGHRA and CDR2 YSYEKL. The CDR3 is made up of 17 amino acids. Trimming took 1 base from V and 8 from J, leaving 20 bases between them. CDR3 sequence reads: CASSQVGGGSREEKLFF. Written as DNA, the CDR3 is TGCGCCAGCAGCCAAGTGGGTGGAGGTTCGAGGGAAGAAAAACTGTTTTTT.

This chain uses TRBV19 with TRBJ1-3; D not certain. The germline V gene has CDR1 LNHDA and CDR2 SQIVND (reference sequence). The germline V and J ends were trimmed by 9 bases and 0 bases, with 15 bases remaining between them. The CDR3 is made up of 15 amino acids. The CDR3 coding sequence is TGTGCCAGCTCCTCCGACGGGAGCTCTGGAAACACCATATATTTT. It is translated as CASSSDGSSGNTIYF.

The chain joins TRBV21-1 to TRBJ1-1. TRBV21-1 is an annotated pseudogene. The CDR3 spans 14 residues. CDR3 amino acids: CANPRGGMNTEAFF. The CDR3 nucleotides read TGTGCCAACCCAAGGGGGGGCATGAACACTGAAGCTTTCTTT.

The genes are TRBV11-3 and TRBJ2-6; D perhaps matches TRBD1 (6 bases). The CDR3 length is 16 residues. Trimming pared 1 base from V and 0 bases from J, leaving 7 bases between. Germline CDR1 and CDR2: SGHNT and YENEEA. CDR3 amino acids: CASSLVGGSGANVLTF. The CDR3 DNA follows: TGTGCCAGCAGCTTAGTAGGGGGCTCTGGGGCCAACGTCCTGACTTTC. The full variable domain, with the rest looked up from reference TRBV11-3 and TRBJ2-6, is EAGVVQSPRYKIIEKKQPVAFWCNPISGHNTLYWYLQNLGQGPELLIRYENEEAVDDSQLPKDRFSAERLKGVDSTLKIQPAELGDSAVYLCASSLVGGSGANVLTFGAGSRLTVL.

This chain links TRBV30 with TRBJ1-1; 9 nucleotides agree with TRBD1. Germline CDR1 GTSNPN, CDR2 SVGIG (reference sequence). The CDR3 covers 13 residues. J gave up 4 bases and V 8 bases, and 8 bases lay outside the gene matches. The CDR3 sequence is CAQRQGGGTEAFF. The CDR3 DNA is TGTGCCCAACGACAGGGGGGAGGCACTGAAGCTTTCTTT.

The chain is built from TRBV7-2 and TRBJ1-1; the match to TRBD1 covers 7 bases. Germline lookup yields CDR1 SGHTA and CDR2 FQGNSA. V trimming: 1 base; J trimming: 4 bases; junction bases outside the gene matches: 3. There are 14 residues in the CDR3. In DNA form, the CDR3 reads TGTGCCAGCAGCTTAGGACCAGGGGGCACTGAAGCTTTCTTT. It translates to CASSLGPGGTEAFF.

The chain has TRBV30 and TRBJ2-7; tentative D call: TRBD1 (6 bases). Per the germline V gene, CDR1 is GTSNPN and CDR2 is SVGIG (reference sequence). V was trimmed by 0 bases and J by 6 bases, leaving 9 bases between them. This CDR3 contains 12 residues. CDR3: CAWSVQGGEQYF. DNA for the CDR3: TGTGCCTGGAGTGTACAAGGGGGCGAGCAGTACTTC.

The chain links TRBV6-6 to TRBJ2-5; 7 bases line up with TRBD1. The better agreement between TRBJ2-7 and the DNA end casts doubt on the J call. The CDR3 is 12 residues long. The germline CDR1 and CDR2 sequences are MNHNY and SVGAGI (reference sequence). The chain's CDR3 is CASEGQDYEQYF. In DNA, the CDR3 is TGTGCCAGCGAAGGACAGGACTACGAGCAGTACTTC.

A note on this clone: At one boundary the junction diverges from the germline segment, which might be a read error. The CDR3 region has the DNA TGTGCCAGCAGCGCCGGCACTAGCGGGACCACAAATACGCAGTATTTT. This encodes CASSAGTSGTTNTQYF. The chain recombines TRBV9 with TRBJ2-3; 10 nucleotides agree with TRBD2. The CDR3 is made up of 16 amino acids. Germline-derived CDR1 and CDR2 are SGDLS and YYNGEE. The full variable domain, its missing parts supplied by reference TRBV9 and TRBJ2-3, is DSGVTQTPKHLITATGQRVTLRCSPRSGDLSVYWYQQSLDQGLQFLIQYYNGEERAKGNILERFSAQQFPDLHSELNLSSLELGDSALYFCASSAGTSGTTNTQYFGPGTRLTVL.

CDR3 protein: CASRPGQRNEQFF. CDR3 DNA: TGCGCCAGCAGACCGGGACAGCGGAATGAGCAGTTCTTC. The chain has TRBV5-1 and TRBJ2-1, with 7 nucleotides matching TRBD1. This CDR3 has 13 amino acids. The germline V gene has CDR1 SGHRS and CDR2 YFSETQ. The trim removed 5 bases at V and 7 bases at J, leaving 6 bases unmatched.

The chain recombines TRBV5-5 with TRBJ1-5, with D tentatively TRBD1 (5 bases). This CDR3 is 14 amino acids long. The V end lost 0 bases, the J end lost 5 bases, and 9 bases lay between the germline ends. In germline, CDR1 is SGHKS, CDR2 YYEKEE (reference sequence). The CDR3 sequence: CASSLDWGDQPQHF. CDR3 DNA sequence: TGTGCCAGCAGCTTGGATTGGGGGGATCAGCCCCAGCATTTT.

The V gene is TRBV21-1, the J gene TRBJ1-1; the table's TRBD1 call for D was not verified on the DNA. TRBV21-1 is reported as a pseudogene. The CDR3 consists of 18 residues. CDR3 bases: TGTGCCAGCAGCAAAGTCCCGGACAGTCTTCATGCGGACACTGAAGCTTTCTTT. Translating gives CASSKVPDSLHADTEAFF.

Written as DNA, the CDR3 is TGTGCCAGCAGCCGGACAGCCCCTACCGTTGCGTTGAATGGCTACACCTTC. This encodes CASSRTAPTVALNGYTF. The chain joins TRBV2 to TRBJ1-2; tentative D call: TRBD1 (6 bases). CDR1 and CDR2 (germline): SNHLY, FYNNEI. The ends were cut back, 6 bases at V and 6 bases at J, with 26 bases in the middle. The CDR3 runs to 17 residues.

The rearrangement links TRBV7-9 to TRBJ1-1; 8 bases are shared with TRBD1. Trimming removed 4 bases from V and 10 bases from J; junction bases left unmatched: 20. This CDR3 contains 17 residues. Looked up from germline, CDR1 is SEHNR and CDR2 is FQNEAQ (reference sequence). CDR3 coding DNA: TGTGCCAGCAGCTCAGCCACCGGGACAGGTTCTCCGTTGGGAGCTTTCTTT. Translated: CASSSATGTGSPLGAFF.

This chain joins TRBV15 and TRBJ1-2; D is unclear. V dropped 5 bases and J dropped 4 bases, with 11 bases sitting between them. Germline CDR1 reads LNHNV; CDR2 reads YYDKDF (reference sequence). This CDR3 spans 13 amino acids. The CDR3 DNA is TGTGCCACCAGCCCAAGGTCAGGCTATGGCTACACCTTC. This sequence encodes CATSPRSGYGYTF.